This T cell receptor (beta chain) was documented in a study of Graves' ophthalmopathy and Graves' hyperthyroidism. CDR3 regions of TCR beta were amplified from RNA transcripts. HTBI-primed RT-PCR formed the first round, and a multiplex PCR formed the second. TCRdb re-called the multiplex PCR reads through MiXCR, storing one row per CDR3 protein. The sample holds 400,000 or so distinct CDR3 sequences, 15% to 19% seen once. The V end lost 8 bases, the J end lost 6 bases, and 16 bases lay between the germline ends. CDR3 size: 14 residues. Looked up from germline, CDR1 is WSHSY and CDR2 is SAAADI. V is TRBV10-2 and J is TRBJ2-2, with D tentatively TRBD1 or TRBD2 (5 bases each). The material sequenced was peripheral blood. This TCR was sampled from a woman under 30 with stable Graves' hyperthyroidism. The CDR3, as DNA: TGCGCCAGCGACCCGGGACCCTTAGCCGGGGAGCTGTTTTTT. The encoded protein is CASDPGPLAGELFF.